Below are 26 T cell receptor beta chains sequenced from a single sample in a study of T-cell reconstitution after alpha-beta-depleted transplantation in children. TCRbeta library preparation incorporated unique molecular identifiers. MiXCR, run by TCRdb on the PCR reads, gives a single entry per CDR3 protein. The table lists around 190,000 distinct CDR3 sequences, roughly 7.1% of them singletons. The sequences come from PBMCs, collected before TCRalphabeta/CD19-depleted stem cell transplant. The receptors were sampled from a boy aged 2-9 years with acute lymphoblastic leukemia, due to receive a stem cell transplant.

This clonotype has a count of ten or more. The V call is TRBV7-2, the J call TRBJ2-2; D is unresolved. V lost 5 bases, J lost 3 bases, and 13 bases lay in between. In germline, CDR1 is SGHTA, CDR2 FQGNSA. The CDR3 is made up of 15 amino acids. The CDR3 loop reads CASSLQLGHTGELFF. DNA of the CDR3: TGTGCCAGCAGCCTACAGTTAGGGCACACCGGGGAGCTGTTTTTT. Supplemented by reference TRBV7-2 and TRBJ2-2, the full variable domain reads GAGVSQSPSNKVTEKGKDVELRCDPISGHTALYWYRQSLGQGLEFLIYFQGNSAPDKSGLPSDRFSAERTGGSVSTLTIQRTQQEDSAVYLCASSLQLGHTGELFFGEGSRLTVL.

This clonotype has a count of ten or more. The CDR3 loop is CSVAGTRGNSPLHF. CDR3 in DNA: TGCAGTGTTGCAGGAACGAGGGGAAATTCACCCCTCCACTTT. The V and J genes are TRBV20-1 and TRBJ1-6, with D tentatively TRBD1 (5 bases). V was cut by 7 bases and J by 7 bases, with 17 bases left in between. The CDR3 consists of 14 residues. The germline gives CDR1 DFQATT, CDR2 SNEGSKA (reference sequence).

This clonotype was seen ten or more times. This chain joins TRBV29-1 and TRBJ2-7, with D perhaps TRBD2 (6 bases). With 0 bases removed from V and 3 bases from J, the gap between germline ends came to 15 bases. The CDR3 is 15 amino acids. Germline V gene lookup returns CDR1 SQVTM and CDR2 ANQGSEA. The CDR3 protein is CSVEEPRTGVYEQYF. CDR3 bases: TGCAGCGTTGAAGAACCCCGGACGGGAGTCTACGAGCAGTACTTC.

The rearrangement joins TRBV6-2 or TRBV6-3 to TRBJ1-1, with D possibly being TRBD1 (5 bases). The CDR3 contains 14 residues. V lost 0 bases, J lost 4 bases, and 9 bases lay in between. The germline gives CDR1 MNHEY, CDR2 SVGEGT. The CDR3: CASSYSHGGTEAFF. The CDR3 DNA sequence: TGTGCCAGCAGTTACTCACACGGGGGCACTGAAGCTTTCTTT.

There are a few counts of this clonotype. The chain links TRBV18 to TRBJ1-2, with D unresolved. The CDR3 is 15 residues long. V was pared by 2 bases and J by 0 bases, with 10 bases between. Germline V gene lookup returns CDR1 KGHSH and CDR2 LQKENI. The CDR3 DNA reads as TGTGCCAGCTCACCAGTGCCCTCCGCTAACTATGGCTACACCTTC. Amino acids: CASSPVPSANYGYTF. The full variable domain, completed using reference TRBV18 and TRBJ1-2, is NAGVMQNPRHLVRRRGQEARLRCSPMKGHSHVYWYRQLPEEGLKFMVYLQKENIIDESGMPKERFSAEFPKEGPSILRIQQVVRGDSAAYFCASSPVPSANYGYTFGSGTRLTVV.

This clonotype was recorded many times. The chain links TRBV7-2 to TRBJ1-1; D uncertain. From germline, CDR1 is SGHTA and CDR2 FQGNSA. CDR3 size: 12 residues. The V end lost 9 bases, the J end lost 0 bases, and 8 bases lay between the germline ends. The CDR3, as DNA: TGTGCCAGTAGGGTTGTGAACACTGAAGCTTTCTTT. Translation: CASRVVNTEAFF.

The chain employs TRBV2 and TRBJ2-7; D is tentatively TRBD1 or TRBD2 (5 bases each). Germline lookup yields CDR1 SNHLY and CDR2 FYNNEI. V was clipped by 8 bases and J by 1 base, with 9 bases between them. The CDR3 contains 12 residues. CDR3 region: CASSGASYEQYF. As DNA, the CDR3 is TGTGCCAGCTCCGGGGCATCCTACGAGCAGTACTTC.

This clonotype was counted at least ten times. The chain employs TRBV10-3 and TRBJ1-5, with TRBD1 identical over 7 bases. The CDR3 extends over 15 amino acids. The germline V gene has CDR1 ENHRY and CDR2 SYGVKD. V lost 6 bases and J lost 5; bases outside the gene matches: 10. CDR3 DNA sequence: TGTGCCATCAGGGACCCCACAGGGGAAGATCAGCCCCAGCATTTT. This codes for CAIRDPTGEDQPQHF.

This clonotype was observed a few times. Compared with germline, one end of the junction differs, possibly owing to a read error. The V gene is TRBV20-1, the J gene TRBJ1-5, with 12 bases that match TRBD1. This CDR3 is 17 amino acids long. Germline V gene sequence: CDR1 DFQATT, CDR2 SNEGSKA (reference sequence). CDR3 bases: TGCTGTGCTAGAAAACCGGGACAGGGGGCTAGCAATCAGCCCCAGCATTTT. Translated, it gives CCARKPGQGASNQPQHF.

Many counts were recorded for this clonotype. The chain has TRBV10-3 and TRBJ2-2, with D hard to call. This CDR3 has 14 residues. Looked up from germline, CDR1 is ENHRY and CDR2 is SYGVKD. The V gene lost 4 bases and the J gene lost 0 bases, with 6 bases spanning the gap. The CDR3 is CAISGSANTGELFF. As DNA, the CDR3 is TGTGCCATCAGTGGCTCTGCGAACACCGGGGAGCTGTTTTTT.

This clonotype showed up many times. This chain uses TRBV5-1 with TRBJ1-1, with D possibly matching TRBD1 (6 bases). Deletions cut 3 bases from V and 0 bases from J, with 12 bases between. Germline CDR1 and CDR2: SGHRS and YFSETQ. The CDR3 sequence is 15 residues long. CDR3 in amino acids: CASSSGDTMNTEAFF. The CDR3 nucleotides are TGCGCCAGCAGCTCAGGGGACACGATGAACACTGAAGCTTTCTTT. The entire variable domain, with the rest obtained from reference TRBV5-1 and TRBJ1-1, is as follows: KAGVTQTPRYLIKTRGQQVTLSCSPISGHRSVSWYQQTPGQGLQFLFEYFSETQRNKGNFPGRFSGRQFSNSRSEMNVSTLELGDSALYLCASSSGDTMNTEAFFGQGTRLTVV.

The chain has TRBV2 and TRBJ2-3, with 7 bases identical to TRBD2. The CDR3 is 13 residues long. After removal of 10 bases from V and 2 bases from J, the junction contained 6 bases not matched to a gene. CDR1 is SNHLY, CDR2 FYNNEI, per germline. The CDR3 nucleotides read TGTGCCACCGGGGAGGGAGACACAGATACGCAGTATTTT. Its protein product is CATGEGDTDTQYF. Complete variable domain (other parts from reference TRBV2 and TRBJ2-3): EPEVTQTPSHQVTQMGQEVILRCVPISNHLYFYWYRQILGQKVEFLVSFYNNEISEKSEIFDDQFSVERPDGSNFTLKIRSTKLEDSAMYFCATGEGDTDTQYFGPGTRLTVL.

This clonotype was counted ten times or more. The DNA of the CDR3 is TGCAGCGTCACCGGGACAAGCTCCTACGAGCAGTACTTC. This translates into CSVTGTSSYEQYF. V gene TRBV29-1 combines with J gene TRBJ2-7; a possible D gene is TRBD1 (6 bases). Germline lookup yields CDR1 SQVTM and CDR2 ANQGSEA. CDR3 length equals 13 residues. V dropped 6 bases and J dropped 0 bases, with 12 bases sitting between them.

This clonotype turned up a few times. This sequence joins TRBV4-3 and TRBJ1-6; TRBD1 aligns across 10 bases. The CDR3 runs to 17 residues. Losses at the gene ends were 3 bases for V and 6 bases for J; bases not matched to a gene: 8. Germline V gene sequence: CDR1 LGHNA, CDR2 YSLEER. CDR3 protein: CASSHLTGTGVNSPLHF. The CDR3 nucleotides are TGCGCCAGCAGCCACCTAACCGGGACAGGGGTTAATTCACCCCTCCACTTT.

The CDR3 nucleotides read TGCGCCAGCAGCCAAGCCGGGACTGTCTCCTACAATGAGCAGTTCTTC. It specifies CASSQAGTVSYNEQFF. The gene calls are TRBV4-3 and TRBJ2-1, with a weak D call TRBD2 (6 bases). CDR1 is LGHNA and CDR2 is YSLEER in the germline V gene. The CDR3 has 16 residues. The V end was cut by 1 base, the J end by 0 bases, with 10 bases between.

This chain links TRBV6-5 with TRBJ1-2; perhaps TRBD1 as D (6 bases). In germline, CDR1 is MNHEY, CDR2 SVGAGI. The CDR3 has 16 residues. Trimming took 3 bases from V and 8 from J, leaving 22 bases between them. Here the CDR3 reads CASSYSPTQGSSGYTF. The CDR3 nucleotides are TGTGCCAGCAGTTATTCCCCAACACAGGGAAGTAGCGGCTACACCTTC.

J is TRBJ2-7 and V is TRBV18; 7 bases fit TRBD1. V dropped 3 bases and J dropped 4; count of bases not matched to a gene: 6. Germline CDR1 reads KGHSH; CDR2 reads LQKENI. The CDR3 sequence is 14 residues long. DNA for the CDR3: TGTGCCAGCTCACCTAGACAGGGTGGATACGAGCAGTACTTC. Residues: CASSPRQGGYEQYF.

The chain couples TRBV7-9 to TRBJ1-1; D gene ambiguous. This CDR3 has 13 amino acids. Trimming stripped 2 bases from V and 6 bases from J, with 10 bases between. Germline loops: CDR1 SEHNR, CDR2 FQNEAQ (reference sequence). The CDR3 reads CASSLSSPPEAFF. CDR3 in DNA: TGTGCCAGCAGCTTATCTTCGCCCCCTGAAGCTTTCTTT.

Many counts were recorded for this clonotype. V usage is TRBV3-1 and J usage is TRBJ2-7; D perhaps matches TRBD1 (7 bases). CDR3 size: 14 residues. CDR1 and CDR2 (germline): LGHDT, YNNKEL (reference sequence). With 8 bases removed from V and 7 bases from J, the gap between germline ends came to 21 bases. Here the CDR3 reads CASAGTDYRGEQYF. The CDR3 coding sequence is TGTGCCAGCGCGGGGACAGACTATCGAGGAGAGCAGTACTTC.

The chain combines TRBV30 with TRBJ2-5; a possible D gene is TRBD2 (5 bases). Germline lookup yields CDR1 GTSNPN and CDR2 SVGIG (reference sequence). V was shortened by 0 bases and J by 5 bases, with 7 bases between the two germline ends. This CDR3 comprises 12 residues. The CDR3 protein is CAWSVRGETQYF. CDR3 bases: TGTGCCTGGAGTGTACGAGGGGAGACCCAGTACTTC.

There are a few counts of this clonotype. The chain joins TRBV5-1 to TRBJ2-5; TRBD1 aligns across 7 bases. The germline gives CDR1 SGHRS, CDR2 YFSETQ. CDR3 length: 17 residues. Trimming at V came to 0 bases and at J to 5 bases, leaving 13 bases not matched to a gene. CDR3 bases: TGCGCCAGCAGCTTGGGGGGGTTCTTTGACAGGGTTGAGACCCAGTACTTC. As protein: CASSLGGFFDRVETQYF.

This clonotype showed up many times. The rearrangement links TRBV9 to TRBJ2-1, with 10 bases lining up with TRBD2. There are 16 residues in the CDR3. Germline V gene lookup returns CDR1 SGDLS and CDR2 YYNGEE. V lost 3 bases, J lost 6 bases, and 9 bases stayed unmatched. The CDR3 bases are TGTGCCAGCAGCGGCCCTTTAGCGGGGGGCCCCAATGAGCAGTTCTTC. Amino acids: CASSGPLAGGPNEQFF.

This clonotype appeared many times. The chain employs TRBV28 and TRBJ2-3; perhaps TRBD1 as D (5 bases). Germline CDR1 and CDR2: MDHEN and SYDVKM. This CDR3 has 16 amino acids. Deletions cut 7 bases from V and 3 bases from J, with 20 bases between. As DNA, the CDR3 is TGTGCCAGCAAATCACCTTCCAGGGTTTCGACAGATACGCAGTATTTT. It encodes CASKSPSRVSTDTQYF.

With regard to this clonotype: A single base separates this from a much larger clone, so it may be a read error. The chain uses TRBV14 and TRBJ1-1; the match to TRBD1 covers 7 bases. Germline V lookup: CDR1 SGHDN, CDR2 FVKESK. CDR3 size: 17 residues. The CDR3: CAISPVDYRGGIAEAFF. The CDR3 bases are TGTGCCATCAGCCCTGTGGACTACAGGGGAGGTATCGCTGAAGCTTTCTTT.

This clonotype was seen more than once but under ten times. The chain is built from TRBV2 and TRBJ2-7; D unclear. CDR1 SNHLY and CDR2 FYNNEI come from the germline V gene. V was trimmed by 8 bases and J by 6 bases, leaving 17 bases between them. The CDR3 is 13 residues long. CDR3 sequence (DNA): TGTGCCAGCGCCGTAATCAATTGGGCCGAGCAGTACTTC. Translation gives CASAVINWAEQYF.

This clonotype has more than one count but fewer than ten. The CDR3 loop is CASSPRGGRPSNYGYTF. The CDR3 nucleotides read TGTGCCAGCAGCCCCAGAGGGGGCCGCCCTTCTAACTATGGCTACACCTTC. V usage is TRBV28 and J usage is TRBJ1-2; TRBD1 matches at 7 bases. Germline CDR1 is MDHEN and CDR2 is SYDVKM. V trimming: 6 bases; J trimming: 0 bases; junction bases outside the gene matches: 13. This CDR3 region has 17 residues.